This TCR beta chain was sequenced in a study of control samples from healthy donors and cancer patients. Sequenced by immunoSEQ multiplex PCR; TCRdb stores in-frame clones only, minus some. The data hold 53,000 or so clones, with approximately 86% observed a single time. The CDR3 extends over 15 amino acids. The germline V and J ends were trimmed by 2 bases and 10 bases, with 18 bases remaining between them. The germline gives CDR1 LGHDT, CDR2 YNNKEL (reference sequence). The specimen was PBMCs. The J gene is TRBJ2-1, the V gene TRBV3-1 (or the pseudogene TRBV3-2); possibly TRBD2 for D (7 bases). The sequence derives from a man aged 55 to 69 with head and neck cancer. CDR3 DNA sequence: TGTGCCAGCAGCCAAAGGGGGACTAACTGGTGGGAGCAGTTCTTC. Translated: CASSQRGTNWWEQFF.